Listed below are T cell receptor beta chains from one sample, sequenced in a study of neurological immune-mediated disorders. From the 5' RACE reads, TCRdb called clonotypes with MiXCR, one entry per CDR3 protein. The table lists about 18,000 distinct CDR3 sequences, 12% to 15% of them singletons. Sequencing was done on a sample of CD4+ T cells from blood. These receptors all stem from a woman in her fifties or sixties with HTLV-1-associated myelopathy (HAM/TSP). CDR3s include the opening cysteine and the closing phenylalanine or tryptophan. D genes are given only for firm matches. Size is stated for part of the rows, as once, few or many counts, or as a class when the clone is expanded.

D | J | size | V | DNA | CDR3
- | TRBJ1-4 | many | TRBV6-9 | TGTGCCAGTACCCCCACAGGGAAACTGTTTTTT | CASTPTGKLFF
- | TRBJ2-7 | medium-sized | TRBV20-1 | TGCAGTGCTAGAAGGGGGGGTTACTCCTACGAGCAGTACTTC | CSARRGGYSYEQYF
- | TRBJ1-6 | many | TRBV18 | TGTGCCAGCTCTCCACAGGTATCTGATTCACCCCTCCACTTT | CASSPQVSDSPLHF
- | TRBJ2-3 | - | TRBV7-2 | TGTGCCAGCAGCTGGGAATTAGGCACAGATACGAAGTATTTT | CASSWELGTDTKYF
TRBD2 | TRBJ2-1 | many | TRBV6-2/TRBV6-3 | TGTGCCAGCACCTCGATAAGGCGGGGGGGCTACAATGAGCAGTTCTTC | CASTSIRRGGYNEQFF
- | TRBJ2-7 | many | TRBV7-2 | TGTGCCAGCAGCCTGGACGCTAGCCGCTCCTACGAGCAGTACTTC | CASSLDASRSYEQYF
- | TRBJ2-3 | - | TRBV20-1 | TGCAGTGCTAGAACGTACAGGGAGAGCACAGATACGCAGTATTTT | CSARTYRESTDTQYF
TRBD1 | TRBJ2-6 | few | TRBV5-1 | TGCGCCAGCAGCCCGGGACAGACCTCTGGGGCCAACGTCCTGACTTTC | CASSPGQTSGANVLTF
- | TRBJ1-1 | medium-sized | TRBV7-8 | TGTGCCAGCAGCCACTCCGGAGAAGCTTTCTTT | CASSHSGEAFF
TRBD2 | TRBJ2-2 | - | TRBV20-1 | TGCAGTTCAAGTGGACTAGCGGGAGCCGGGGAGCTGTTTTTT | CSSSGLAGAGELFF
- | TRBJ1-2 | many | TRBV7-2 | TGTGCCAGCAGCCCAACTTTCGGAGGCTACACCTTC | CASSPTFGGYTF
- | TRBJ1-2 | many | TRBV5-5 | TGTGCCAGCAGCCACCGTCAGGGGAATGGCTACACCTTC | CASSHRQGNGYTF
- | TRBJ2-7 | few | TRBV7-2 | TGTGCCAGCAGCTTAGCAGTAGCGAACGAGCAGTACTTC | CASSLAVANEQYF
- | TRBJ1-1 | many | TRBV12-3/TRBV12-4 | TGTGCCAGCAGTTTAAGCCTGAACACTGAAGCTTTCTTT | CASSLSLNTEAFF